These 9 T cell receptor beta chains were all obtained from the same sample, sequenced in a study of metastatic and nonmetastatic thyroid tumors. No treatment had been given to any patient before thyroid surgery. TCRdb called clones again from the PCR reads with MiXCR. The data show some 90,000 clones, roughly 8.6% seen once. Specimen: blood. Receptors were obtained from a female donor with papillary thyroid cancer or a benign thyroid nodule (not recorded which). Some clones in this sample may be carry-over from other donors' samples.

This clone was seen only a few times. The CDR3 nucleotides read TGCAGTGCTGCGGTAACCTACGAGCAGTACTTC. Protein product: CSAAVTYEQYF. The chain combines TRBV20-1 with TRBJ2-7, with no clear D. V was cut by 5 bases and J by 2 bases, with 7 bases left in between. Germline CDR1 reads DFQATT; CDR2 reads SNEGSKA (reference sequence). CDR3 size: 11 residues.

A few counts support this clone. The rearrangement uses TRBV14 and TRBJ2-5; D call uncertain. This CDR3 has 11 residues. Germline V lookup: CDR1 SGHDN, CDR2 FVKESK. V dropped 5 bases and J dropped 6 bases, with 7 bases sitting between them. DNA for the CDR3: TGTGCCAGCAGCGTGGGGAAGACCCAGTACTTC. Translated: CASSVGKTQYF.

Many counts were recorded for this clone. DNA for the CDR3: TGCAGTGCTACCCACCTAGCAGGGATTGCCTACGAGCAGTACTTC. Translation: CSATHLAGIAYEQYF. The chain uses TRBV20-1 and TRBJ2-7; D assignment may be TRBD1 or TRBD2 (5 bases each). The V gene lost 4 bases and the J gene lost 2 bases, with 18 bases spanning the gap. The germline V gene has CDR1 DFQATT and CDR2 SNEGSKA (reference sequence). The length of the CDR3 is 15 residues.

The rearrangement joins TRBV30 to TRBJ1-6; D gene uncertain. The CDR3 is 16 residues long. Trimming cost V 6 bases and J 0 bases, with 15 bases left between them. Germline assignment: CDR1 GTSNPN and CDR2 SVGIG (reference sequence). The CDR3 coding sequence is TGTGCCTGTACCCGGGAGCCCCTCTCCTATAATTCACCCCTCCACTTT. Translated, it gives CACTREPLSYNSPLHF.

As concerns this clone: Being one base from a much bigger clone, this may be a read error. The chain uses TRBV18 and TRBJ2-1, with 7 bases lining up with TRBD2. The CDR3 spans 15 residues. Germline V CDR1 and CDR2: KGHSH, LQKENI. CDR3 DNA sequence: TGTGCCTCGGCTTTGCGGGGGAGCAATTACAATGAGAAGTTCTTC. Its translation: CASALRGSNYNEKFF. The whole variable domain, filled in from reference TRBV18 and TRBJ2-1, reads NAGVMQNPRHLVRRRGQEARLRCSPMKGHSHVYWYRQLPEEGLKFMVYLQKENIIDESGMPKERFSAEFPKEGPSILRIQQVVRGDSAAYFCASALRGSNYNEKFFGPGTRLTVL.

This clone appeared many times. The genes are TRBV7-3 and TRBJ2-4, with D unclear. Trimming left V 2 bases short and J 9 bases short, with 11 bases between. There are 13 residues in the CDR3. Germline CDR1 SGHTA, CDR2 FQGTGA. Here the CDR3 DNA reads TGTGCCAGCAGCTTAGACAAGGCCAGCATTCAGTACTTC. Translating it yields CASSLDKASIQYF. Drawing the rest from reference TRBV7-3 and TRBJ2-4, the complete variable domain is GAGVSQTPSNKVTEKGKYVELRCDPISGHTALYWYRQSLGQGPEFLIYFQGTGAADDSGLPNDRFFAVRPEGSVSTLKIQRTERGDSAVYLCASSLDKASIQYFGAGTRLSVL.

This clone came up many times. The V gene is TRBV19, the J gene TRBJ2-7; 8 nucleotides agree with TRBD1. The V and J ends lost 6 bases and 0 bases, in that order; junction bases with no gene match: 4. The CDR3 sequence is 14 residues long. The germline CDR1 and CDR2 sequences are LNHDA and SQIVND (reference sequence). Here the CDR3 reads CASRTGQDSYEQYF. In DNA form, the CDR3 reads TGTGCCAGTAGGACGGGACAGGACTCCTACGAGCAGTACTTC.

The table lists this clone with a count of one. This sample also contains other DNA sequences that code for the same CDR3. V is TRBV30 and J is TRBJ1-2; 9 bases map to TRBD1. The CDR3 is made up of 14 amino acids. V lost 3 bases and J lost 12; bases outside the gene matches: 14. CDR1 and CDR2 from the germline V gene are GTSNPN and SVGIG (reference sequence). The CDR3 DNA is TGTGCCTGGAGAAGGGACAGGGACGTCCGGTTGCACACCTTC. It codes for CAWRRDRDVRLHTF.

Ten or more counts support this clone. This chain uses TRBV20-1 with TRBJ2-1, with D possibly TRBD2 on 5 matching bases. The germline gives CDR1 DFQATT, CDR2 SNEGSKA (reference sequence). The CDR3 runs to 15 residues. Deletions cut 3 bases from V and 8 bases from J, with 20 bases between. CDR3 residues: CSASPPPADGDEQFF. CDR3 sequence (DNA): TGCAGTGCTAGTCCGCCGCCAGCGGATGGCGATGAGCAGTTCTTC.